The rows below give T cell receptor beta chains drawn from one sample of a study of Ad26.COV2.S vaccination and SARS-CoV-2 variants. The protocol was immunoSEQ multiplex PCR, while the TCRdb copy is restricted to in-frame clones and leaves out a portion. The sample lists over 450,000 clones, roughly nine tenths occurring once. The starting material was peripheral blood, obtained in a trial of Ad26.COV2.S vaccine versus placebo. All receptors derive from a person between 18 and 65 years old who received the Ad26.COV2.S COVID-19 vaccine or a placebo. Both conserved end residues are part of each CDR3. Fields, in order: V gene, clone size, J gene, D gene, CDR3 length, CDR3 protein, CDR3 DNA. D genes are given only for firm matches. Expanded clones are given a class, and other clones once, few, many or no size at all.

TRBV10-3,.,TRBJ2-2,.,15,CAISDVSSNTGELFF,TGTGCCATCAGTGACGTCAGCTCGAACACCGGGGAGCTGTTTTTT
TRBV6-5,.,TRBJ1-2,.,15,CASSYSIHPPYGYTF,TGTGCCAGCAGTTACTCGATTCACCCTCCCTATGGCTACACCTTC
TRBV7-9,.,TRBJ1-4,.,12,CASSWFSEKLFF,TGTGCCAGCAGCTGGTTTAGTGAAAAACTGTTTTTT
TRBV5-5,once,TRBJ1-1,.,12,CASSLGATEAFF,TGTGCCAGCAGCTTGGGGGCGACTGAAGCTTTCTTT
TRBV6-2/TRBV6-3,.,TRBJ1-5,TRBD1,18,CASSQRTGGLLGNQPQHF,TGTGCCAGCAGCCAGAGGACAGGGGGCCTCTTGGGGAATCAGCCCCAGCATTTT
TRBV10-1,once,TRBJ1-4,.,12,CALGTGREKLFF,TGCGCGCTCGGTACAGGGCGCGAAAAACTGTTTTTT
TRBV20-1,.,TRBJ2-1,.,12,CSASLGGDEQFF,TGCAGTGCTAGTTTGGGTGGCGATGAGCAGTTCTTC
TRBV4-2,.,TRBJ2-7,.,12,CASSRTQNEQYF,TGTGCCAGCAGCCGTACCCAAAACGAGCAGTACTTC
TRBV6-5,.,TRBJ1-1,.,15,CASSRQILMNTEAFF,TGTGCCAGCAGTCGCCAGATCCTCATGAACACTGAAGCTTTCTTT
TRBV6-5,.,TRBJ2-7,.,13,CATRDRFYYEQYF,TGTGCCACGAGAGACAGGTTTTACTACGAGCAGTACTTC
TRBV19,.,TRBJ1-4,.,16,CASSLESGSLGEKLFF,TGTGCCAGTAGTTTAGAGTCGGGATCTTTGGGTGAAAAACTGTTTTTT
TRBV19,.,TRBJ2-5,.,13,CASSIPTGETQYF,TGTGCCAGTAGTATCCCGACCGGGGAGACCCAGTACTTC
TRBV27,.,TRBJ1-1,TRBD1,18,CASSTRTGRSFANTEAFF,TGTGCCAGCAGTACACGGACAGGACGATCCTTCGCGAACACTGAAGCTTTCTTT
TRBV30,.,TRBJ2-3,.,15,CAWRGFGLGADTQYF,TGTGCCTGGAGGGGATTTGGACTGGGGGCAGATACGCAGTATTTT
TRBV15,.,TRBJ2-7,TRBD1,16,CATSIQGQGKSYEQYF,TGTGCCACCAGCATTCAAGGACAGGGAAAATCCTACGAGCAGTACTTC
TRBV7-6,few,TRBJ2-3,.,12,CASSPPVGTQYF,TGTGCCAGCAGCCCCCCTGTAGGAACGCAGTATTTT
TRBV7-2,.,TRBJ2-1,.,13,CASSFLTTNEQFF,TGTGCCAGCAGCTTTTTAACCACAAATGAGCAGTTCTTC
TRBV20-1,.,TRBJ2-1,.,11,CSAAWNNEQFF,TGCAGTGCGGCGTGGAACAATGAGCAGTTCTTC
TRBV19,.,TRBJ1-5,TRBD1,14,CASSRRGTGPSQHF,TGTGCCAGTAGTAGAAGAGGGACAGGTCCGTCCCAGCATTTT
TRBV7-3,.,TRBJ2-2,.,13,CASSSTQDGELFF,TGTGCCAGCAGCTCCACCCAGGACGGGGAGCTGTTTTTT
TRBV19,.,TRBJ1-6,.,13,CASGRQRGSPLHF,TGTGCCAGTGGGAGACAGAGAGGTTCACCCCTCCACTTT
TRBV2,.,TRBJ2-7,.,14,CASSRPDSSYEQYF,TGTGCCAGCAGTAGACCCGACAGCTCCTACGAGCAGTACTTC
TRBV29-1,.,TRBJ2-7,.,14,CSVDGGRLSYEQYF,TGCAGCGTTGATGGGGGGAGACTTAGCTACGAGCAGTACTTC
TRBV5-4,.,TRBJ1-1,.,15,CASSPAPTVNTEAFF,TGTGCCAGCAGTCCGGCGCCAACGGTGAACACTGAAGCTTTCTTT
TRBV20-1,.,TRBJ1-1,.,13,CSASQGPNTEAFF,TGCAGTGCTAGTCAGGGACCGAACACTGAAGCTTTCTTT
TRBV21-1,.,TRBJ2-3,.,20,CASSGTDLGARDYATDTQYF,TGTGCCAGCAGCGGAACGGACTTAGGGGCTCGGGACTATGCCACAGATACGCAGTATTTT
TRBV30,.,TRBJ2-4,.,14,CAWSVVQGKNIQYF,TGTGCCTGGAGTGTGGTCCAGGGGAAAAACATTCAGTACTTC
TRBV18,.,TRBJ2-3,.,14,CASSHRGQTDTQYF,TGTGCCAGCTCACATCGCGGACAGACAGATACGCAGTATTTT
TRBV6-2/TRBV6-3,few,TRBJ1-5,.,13,CASSYVGNQPQHF,TGTGCCAGCAGTTACGTCGGAAATCAGCCCCAGCATTTT
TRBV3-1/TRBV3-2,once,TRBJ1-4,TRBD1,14,CASSDRVVDEKLFF,TGTGCCAGCAGCGACAGGGTCGTCGATGAAAAACTGTTTTTT
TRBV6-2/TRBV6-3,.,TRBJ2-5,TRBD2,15,CASSYSIGLASHQYF,TGTGCCAGCAGTTACTCGATTGGACTAGCGTCCCATCAGTACTTC
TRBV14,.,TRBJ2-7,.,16,CASSQDPLADSREQYF,TGTGCCAGCAGCCAAGATCCTCTAGCGGACAGCCGGGAGCAGTACTTC
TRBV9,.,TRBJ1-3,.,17,CASSRGGLLHSGNTIYF,TGTGCCAGCAGCAGAGGGGGGCTTCTTCATTCTGGAAACACCATATATTTT
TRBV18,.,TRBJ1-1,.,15,CASSPFGQMNTEAFF,TGTGCCAGCTCACCCTTTGGACAGATGAACACTGAAGCTTTCTTT
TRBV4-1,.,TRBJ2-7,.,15,CASSQETTTSGEQYF,TGCGCCAGCAGCCAAGAGACTACCACTTCGGGCGAGCAGTACTTC
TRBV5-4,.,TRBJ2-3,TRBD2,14,CASRGTSWADTQYF,TGTGCCAGCAGGGGGACTAGCTGGGCAGATACGCAGTATTTT
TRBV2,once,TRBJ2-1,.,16,CASSEGWQGNHNEQFF,TGTGCCAGCAGTGAAGGTTGGCAGGGTAATCACAATGAGCAGTTCTTC
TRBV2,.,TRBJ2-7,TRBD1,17,CASMGDRGQLLSREQYF,TGTGCCAGCATGGGGGACAGGGGGCAACTCCTCTCTAGGGAGCAGTACTTC
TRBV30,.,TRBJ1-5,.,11,CAWGSQQPQHF,TGTGCCTGGGGGAGTCAACAGCCCCAGCATTTT
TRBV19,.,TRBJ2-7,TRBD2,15,CASSTSSGVVYEQYF,TGTGCCAGTAGTACTTCTAGCGGCGTGGTGTACGAGCAGTACTTC
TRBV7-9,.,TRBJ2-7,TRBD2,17,CASSLAQTSGGPYEQYF,TGTGCCAGCAGCTTAGCTCAGACTAGCGGGGGTCCCTACGAGCAGTACTTC
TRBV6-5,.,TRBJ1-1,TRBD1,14,CASRGTGVFAEAFF,TGTGCCAGCAGGGGGACAGGGGTCTTCGCGGAAGCTTTCTTT
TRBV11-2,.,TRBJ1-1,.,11,CASGEYTEAFF,TGTGCCAGCGGAGAGTACACTGAAGCTTTCTTT
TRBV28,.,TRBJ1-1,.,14,CASSLYNLNTEAFF,TGTGCCAGCAGTTTGTACAACCTGAACACTGAAGCTTTCTTT
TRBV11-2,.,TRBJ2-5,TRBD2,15,CASSLGLAGGETQYF,TGTGCCAGCAGCTTAGGTCTAGCGGGGGGAGAGACCCAGTACTTC
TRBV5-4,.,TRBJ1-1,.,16,CASSFFPSPRGTEAFF,TGTGCCAGCAGCTTTTTTCCCAGCCCCCGGGGCACTGAAGCTTTCTTT
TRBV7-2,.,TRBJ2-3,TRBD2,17,CASSSGLAGARTDTQYF,TGTGCCAGCAGCTCGGGACTAGCGGGGGCCCGCACAGATACGCAGTATTTT
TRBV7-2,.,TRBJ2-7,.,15,CASSLIFGSSYEQYF,TGTGCCAGCAGCTTAATATTCGGGAGCTCCTACGAGCAGTACTTC
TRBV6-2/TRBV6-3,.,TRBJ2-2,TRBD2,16,CASSYSRTRITGELFF,TGTGCCAGCAGTTACTCGAGGACTAGGATCACCGGGGAGCTGTTTTTT
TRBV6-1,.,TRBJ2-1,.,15,CASSEPGTPFPRQFF,TGTGCCAGCAGTGAACCGGGCACACCATTCCCAAGACAGTTCTTC
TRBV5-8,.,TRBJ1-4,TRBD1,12,CASSRDRGKLFF,TGTGCCAGCAGCAGGGACAGGGGAAAACTGTTTTTT
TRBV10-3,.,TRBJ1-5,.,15,CAISLDSLGRQPQHF,TGTGCCATCAGTTTGGACAGCCTCGGGCGACAGCCCCAGCATTTT
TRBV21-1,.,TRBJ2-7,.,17,CASSKPQRGDDLRGQYF,TGTGCCAGCAGCAAACCCCAGCGGGGCGATGACCTACGAGGGCAGTACTTC
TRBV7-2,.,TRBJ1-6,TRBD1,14,CASSAGQGRSPLHF,TGTGCCAGCAGCGCAGGACAGGGAAGGTCACCCCTCCACTTT
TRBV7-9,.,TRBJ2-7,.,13,CASSPDSLEEQYF,TGTGCCAGCAGCCCGGACAGTTTGGAGGAGCAGTACTTC
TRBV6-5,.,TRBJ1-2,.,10,CASSRGGYTF,TGTGCCAGCAGCAGGGGTGGCTACACCTTC
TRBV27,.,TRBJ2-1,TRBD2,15,CASIPGLATSNEQFF,TGTGCCAGCATCCCGGGACTAGCGACCTCCAATGAGCAGTTCTTC
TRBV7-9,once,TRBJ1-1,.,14,CASRDIRGNTEAFF,TGTGCCAGCAGAGACATACGGGGGAACACTGAAGCTTTCTTT
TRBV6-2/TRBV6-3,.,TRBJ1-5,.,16,CASSNTGTASGQPQHF,TGTGCCAGCAGCAACACCGGGACCGCCTCCGGGCAGCCCCAGCATTTT